This TCR beta chain was sequenced in a study of shared T cell receptors in the human thymus. Clones were read by immunoSEQ multiplex PCR, and TCRdb kept only the in-frame ones, dropping some. The sample holds 720,000 or so clones, approximately 85% seen once. This CDR3 comprises 15 residues. Per the germline V gene, CDR1 is LGHNA and CDR2 is YSLEER. V gave up 1 base and J gave up 5 bases, with 15 bases separating them. The data also belong to a second study, concerning human thymus T cells. As reported in that work: It was healthy Finnish infants having corrective surgery for congenital heart defects who were the donors. Resections were taken during corrective heart surgery, and the thymus tissue came from these. Among unrelated individuals, related research reported thymic repertoires that overlapped highly.

Sequencing used thymocytes. The chain couples TRBV4-3 to TRBJ2-7; D is unresolved. This receptor was identified in a girl in the first two years of life with a congenital heart defect. CDR3 protein: CASSQVASGRHEQYF. Written as DNA, the CDR3 is TGCGCCAGCAGCCAAGTAGCATCGGGTAGGCACGAGCAGTACTTC.